The source of this T cell receptor (beta chain) is a study of OX40 agonist ivuxolimab in advanced cancers. Study outcomes and limitations: Relatively little clonal expansion, among the lowest observed, appeared in partial responders at 0.1-3.0 mg/kg.

Remarks on this clone: Its specificity is unknown.

V shed 1 base, J shed 3 bases, and the junction held 5 bases outside the gene matches. Germline V gives CDR1 LNHDA, CDR2 SQIVND (reference sequence). The CDR3 sequence is 15 residues long. Profiling relied on immunoSEQ multiplex PCR, and the TCRdb table lists in-frame clones only, not all of them. This sample has about 90,000 clones, with roughly 93% found just once. This sequence joins TRBV19 and TRBJ2-5; 7 nucleotides line up with TRBD2. The sample consisted of CD4+ or CD8+ T cells sorted from blood, taken in a trial of the OX40 agonist ivuxolimab. This receptor was taken from an adult with an advanced solid tumor such as melanoma, head and neck, liver or kidney cancer. The CDR3 DNA reads TGTGCCAGTAGTATAGGGGGGACTACCGAAGAGACCCAGTACTTC. Protein: CASSIGGTTEETQYF.